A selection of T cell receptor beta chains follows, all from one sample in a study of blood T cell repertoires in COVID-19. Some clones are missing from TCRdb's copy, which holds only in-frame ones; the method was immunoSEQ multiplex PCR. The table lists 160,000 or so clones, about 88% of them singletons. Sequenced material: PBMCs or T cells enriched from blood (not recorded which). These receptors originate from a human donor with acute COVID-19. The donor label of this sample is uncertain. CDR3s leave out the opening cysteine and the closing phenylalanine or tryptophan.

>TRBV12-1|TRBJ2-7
ASSPAGLAGGEQY
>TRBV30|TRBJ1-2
AWSEGTGWVIKAGYT
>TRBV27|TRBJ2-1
ASSLWTSGNEQF
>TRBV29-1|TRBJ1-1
SVEDGQGNEAF
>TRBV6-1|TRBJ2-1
ASSDLSGGAYNEQF
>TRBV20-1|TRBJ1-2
SASPSTGGYGYT
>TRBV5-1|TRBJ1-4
ASSVPGAEKLF
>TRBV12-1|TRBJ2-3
ASRGTSGKGDTQY
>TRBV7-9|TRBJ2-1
ASSLQGYNEQF
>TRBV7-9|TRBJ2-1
ASSFQGEQF
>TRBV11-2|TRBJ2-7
ASSPLEDRHYEQY
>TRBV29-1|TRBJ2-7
SVIIAGYYEQY
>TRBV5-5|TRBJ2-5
ASSLGGGGQETQY
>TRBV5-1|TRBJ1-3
ASSLAAGNTIY
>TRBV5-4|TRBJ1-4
ASSLVGDSYEKLF
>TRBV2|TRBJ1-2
ASSVRTRQGPRGRT
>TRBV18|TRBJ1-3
ASSPGQGRNTIY
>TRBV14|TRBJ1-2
ASSQGGTNYGYT
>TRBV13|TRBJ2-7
ASSLGLTASDSYEQY
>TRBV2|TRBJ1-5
ASSEWTEVLGASNQPQH
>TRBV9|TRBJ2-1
ASSASGGLYNEQF
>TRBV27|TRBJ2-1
AASSPSRDRDNEQF
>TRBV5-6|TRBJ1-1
ASSSTGLNTEAF
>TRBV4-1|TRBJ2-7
ASSQFLGGYEQY
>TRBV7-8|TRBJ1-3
ASSLGGFWNTIY
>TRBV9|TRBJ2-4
ASSRWGEKNIQY
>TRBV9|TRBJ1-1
ASSPTPNTEAF
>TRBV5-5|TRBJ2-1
ASSLVLGTGGNEQF
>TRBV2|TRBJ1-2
ASSANRGQTYGYT
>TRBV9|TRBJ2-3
ASSVAGTDTQY
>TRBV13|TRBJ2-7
ASSWAGLEGRHYEQY